The 23 T cell receptor beta chains in this list originate from one sample, sequenced in a study of T cell repertoires in ileal Crohn's disease. TCRdb keeps only in-frame clones here, not all; method: immunoSEQ multiplex PCR. The sample has approximately 10,000 clones; around 74% are singletons. Documented time point: neoterminal ileum biopsy at postoperative endoscopy, about 6 months after surgery. The sequenced sample consisted of ileal tissue. These receptors were collected from an adult with Crohn's disease.

V is TRBV4-1 and J is TRBJ1-4; a possible D gene is TRBD1 (5 bases). The CDR3 loop spans 15 amino acids. V lost 0 bases, J lost 4 bases, and 9 bases lay in between. Per germline, CDR1 MGHRA and CDR2 YSYEKL. CDR3 nucleotide sequence: TGCGCCAGCAGCCAAGACGACAGCTATAATGAAAAACTGTTTTTT. Its protein product is CASSQDDSYNEKLFF.

This clone has just a few counts. The chain has TRBV19 and TRBJ1-5; TRBD1 aligns across 7 bases. CDR3 length: 15 residues. V trimming: 5 bases; J trimming: 5 bases; junction bases outside the gene matches: 9. Germline loops: CDR1 LNHDA, CDR2 SQIVND (reference sequence). Here the CDR3 DNA reads TGTGCCAGTAGTCTGGACAGGTACGAAGATCAGCCCCAGCATTTT. Translating gives CASSLDRYEDQPQHF.

The rearrangement joins TRBV28 to TRBJ1-1; a weak D match, TRBD1 (6 bases). The CDR3 contains 15 residues. V was clipped by 10 bases and J by 4 bases, with 22 bases between them. Germline CDR1 MDHEN, CDR2 SYDVKM. As DNA, the CDR3 is TGTGCCACCGGGGTGGGGGGGCGCAGGGGCACTGAAGCTTTCTTT. This encodes CATGVGGRRGTEAFF.

This clone was observed a single time. This chain joins TRBV5-1 and TRBJ2-7, with D perhaps TRBD2 (5 bases). Germline CDR1 reads SGHRS; CDR2 reads YFSETQ. V was shortened by 2 bases and J by 3 bases, with 6 bases between the two germline ends. The CDR3 sequence is 12 residues long. The CDR3, as DNA: TGCGCCAGCAGCTTTGACTACTACGAGCAGTACTTC. As protein: CASSFDYYEQYF.

DNA of the CDR3: TGTGCCAGCACCAACAGAATGAACACTGAAGCTTTCTTT. Protein product: CASTNRMNTEAFF. The chain recombines TRBV2 with TRBJ1-1; D is undetermined. Germline V gene sequence: CDR1 SNHLY, CDR2 FYNNEI. Deletions cut 7 bases from V and 0 bases from J, with 9 bases between. The CDR3 sequence is 13 residues long.

The chain is built from TRBV6-4 and TRBJ2-1; 7 positions match TRBD2. This CDR3 is built from 14 residues. In germline, CDR1 is MRHNA, CDR2 SNTAGT. V lost 2 bases to trimming and J lost 6 bases; unmatched junction nucleotides: 4. DNA of the CDR3: TGTGCCAGCAGTGACGCGGGGGATCCCAATGAGCAGTTCTTC. This codes for CASSDAGDPNEQFF.

V is TRBV6-5 and J is TRBJ2-7; the D gene is possibly TRBD2 (6 bases). Germline assignment: CDR1 MNHEY and CDR2 SVGAGI. This CDR3 is built from 14 residues. V lost 2 bases and J 4 bases, leaving 12 bases between the germline ends. CDR3: CASSYGGAEYEQYF. CDR3 DNA sequence: TGTGCCAGCAGTTACGGCGGGGCCGAATACGAGCAGTACTTC.

The J gene is TRBJ2-2, the V gene TRBV5-4; D gene ambiguous. Looked up from germline, CDR1 is SGHNT and CDR2 is YYREEE (reference sequence). Deletions cut 2 bases from V and 7 bases from J, with 6 bases between. This CDR3 comprises 12 residues. CDR3: CASSFADGELFF. The DNA of the CDR3 is TGTGCCAGCAGCTTCGCGGACGGGGAGCTGTTTTTT.

The chain couples TRBV6-5 to TRBJ1-1; unclear D gene. V lost 5 bases and J lost 1, with 8 bases in between. Germline V gene sequence: CDR1 MNHEY, CDR2 SVGAGI. This CDR3 comprises 13 residues. The CDR3 loop reads CASSEAENTEAFF. For the CDR3, the DNA is TGTGCCAGCAGTGAAGCTGAGAACACTGAAGCTTTCTTT.

The rearrangement joins TRBV6-5 to TRBJ1-4, with a weak D call TRBD1 (5 bases). This CDR3 has 11 amino acids. The germline gives CDR1 MNHEY, CDR2 SVGAGI. Deletions cut 5 bases from V and 12 bases from J, with 10 bases between. The CDR3 reads CASSAGFELFF. In DNA form, the CDR3 reads TGTGCCAGCAGTGCAGGGTTTGAACTGTTTTTT.

A single count supports this clone. The chain links TRBV9 to TRBJ2-2; a weak D match, TRBD2 (7 bases). The germline V gene has CDR1 SGDLS and CDR2 YYNGEE. CDR3 size: 16 residues. V was clipped by 3 bases and J by 1 base, with 13 bases between them. The CDR3 DNA reads as TGTGCCAGCAGCGCTAGGGGGGGGCAGAACACCGGGGAGCTGTTTTTT. It yields the protein CASSARGGQNTGELFF. The entire variable domain, with the rest obtained from reference TRBV9 and TRBJ2-2, is as follows: DSGVTQTPKHLITATGQRVTLRCSPRSGDLSVYWYQQSLDQGLQFLIQYYNGEERAKGNILERFSAQQFPDLHSELNLSSLELGDSALYFCASSARGGQNTGELFFGEGSRLTVL.

The V call is TRBV6-5, the J call TRBJ2-7, with 10 bases aligning to TRBD1. The trim removed 4 bases at V and 4 bases at J, leaving 10 bases unmatched. Germline assignment: CDR1 MNHEY and CDR2 SVGAGI. CDR3 length: 16 amino acids. The CDR3 loop reads CASSSRPGQGTYEQYF. As DNA, the CDR3 is TGTGCCAGCAGTTCTCGTCCGGGACAGGGGACTTACGAGCAGTACTTC.

In DNA form, the CDR3 reads TGCGCCAGCAGCCCCGTGAGCTCTGGAAACACCATATATTTT. It codes for CASSPVSSGNTIYF. This chain links TRBV5-1 with TRBJ1-3, with no clear D. CDR1 SGHRS and CDR2 YFSETQ come from the germline V gene. The CDR3 loop spans 14 amino acids. V lost 4 bases and J lost 0, with 8 bases in between. The full variable domain, rest sourced from reference TRBV5-1 and TRBJ1-3, is KAGVTQTPRYLIKTRGQQVTLSCSPISGHRSVSWYQQTPGQGLQFLFEYFSETQRNKGNFPGRFSGRQFSNSRSEMNVSTLELGDSALYLCASSPVSSGNTIYFGEGSWLTVV.

CDR3: CASSFALASDTQYF. The CDR3 bases are TGTGCCAGCAGCTTTGCACTAGCTTCGGATACGCAGTATTTT. The V and J genes are TRBV7-2 and TRBJ2-3; D might be TRBD2 (6 bases). The CDR3 covers 14 residues. Germline V CDR1 and CDR2: SGHTA, FQGNSA. Trimming took off 3 bases at V and 6 bases at J, with 13 bases between the two ends.

CDR3 DNA sequence: TGTGCCACCAGTAAAGGGGGCTATACTGAAGCTTTCTTT. This translates into CATSKGGYTEAFF. The rearrangement uses TRBV19 and TRBJ1-1; TRBD1 matches at 7 bases. The length of the CDR3 is 13 residues. Germline V gene sequence: CDR1 LNHDA, CDR2 SQIVND (reference sequence). With V trimmed by 10 bases and J by 5 bases, 10 bases remained unmatched.

The rearrangement uses TRBV2 and TRBJ1-1, with no clear D. V gave up 5 bases and J gave up 0 bases, with 13 bases separating them. Germline CDR1 SNHLY, CDR2 FYNNEI. The CDR3 has 15 amino acids. The CDR3 sequence is CASSSGRFMNTEAFF. The DNA for the CDR3 is TGTGCCAGCAGTAGCGGGCGCTTCATGAACACTGAAGCTTTCTTT.

The sample holds a few counts of this clone. The chain links TRBV28 to TRBJ2-3; D not certain. The CDR3 covers 15 residues. Trimming pared 3 bases from V and 2 bases from J, leaving 12 bases between. Germline loops: CDR1 MDHEN, CDR2 SYDVKM. This CDR3 is CASSFVSLNTDTQYF. The CDR3 DNA is TGTGCCAGCAGTTTCGTGTCGCTAAACACAGATACGCAGTATTTT.

This chain uses TRBV19 with TRBJ1-2; D gene uncertain. Germline assignment: CDR1 LNHDA and CDR2 SQIVND (reference sequence). V lost 0 bases, J lost 8 bases, and 16 bases lay in between. The CDR3 is 15 residues long. The CDR3 sequence: CASSIDLPGRGGYTF. CDR3 sequence (DNA): TGTGCCAGTAGTATAGACCTACCCGGGCGAGGGGGCTACACCTTC.

This chain uses TRBV5-1 with TRBJ1-1; tentative D call: TRBD1 (6 bases). Trimming removed 0 bases from V and 10 bases from J, with 10 bases in between. The germline V gene encodes CDR1 SGHRS and CDR2 YFSETQ. The CDR3 totals 12 residues. The CDR3 region has the DNA TGCGCCAGCAGCTTGGAGCAGGGGAGAGCTTTCTTT. Residues: CASSLEQGRAFF.

This sequence joins TRBV5-1 and TRBJ2-5; D is ambiguous. V was cut by 1 base and J by 2 bases, with 9 bases left in between. The CDR3 spans 14 residues. The germline V gene encodes CDR1 SGHRS and CDR2 YFSETQ. The chain's CDR3 is CASSLMSLQETQYF. CDR3 coding DNA: TGCGCCAGCAGCTTGATGTCACTACAAGAGACCCAGTACTTC.

The chain employs TRBV28 and TRBJ2-5; no firm D call. The DNA end lines up better with TRBJ2-7; the J call may be wrong. CDR1 MDHEN and CDR2 SYDVKM come from the germline V gene. CDR3 size: 14 residues. This CDR3 reads CASSLSSQTYEQYF. The CDR3, as DNA: TGTGCCAGCAGTTTGAGTTCTCAAACCTACGAGCAGTACTTC.

This chain links TRBV9 with TRBJ2-7; D is possibly TRBD1 (6 bases). This CDR3 comprises 16 residues. Germline V gene sequence: CDR1 SGDLS, CDR2 YYNGEE. Trimming cost V 3 bases and J 0 bases, with 16 bases left between them. CDR3 sequence reads: CASSAEGVSSSYEQYF. In nucleotides, the CDR3 is TGTGCCAGCAGCGCCGAGGGGGTTTCGAGCTCCTACGAGCAGTACTTC. The variable domain in full, with the rest retrieved from reference TRBV9 and TRBJ2-7, is DSGVTQTPKHLITATGQRVTLRCSPRSGDLSVYWYQQSLDQGLQFLIQYYNGEERAKGNILERFSAQQFPDLHSELNLSSLELGDSALYFCASSAEGVSSSYEQYFGPGTRLTVT.

V gene TRBV6-1 combines with J gene TRBJ2-1; 8 bases map to TRBD1. Germline CDR1 MNHNS, CDR2 SASEGT. The ends lost 7 bases at V and 2 bases at J; junction bases unmatched: 4. The CDR3 has 14 residues. CDR3 DNA: TGTGCCAGCAAGACAGGGGACGCCTACAATGAGCAGTTCTTC. This translates into CASKTGDAYNEQFF.